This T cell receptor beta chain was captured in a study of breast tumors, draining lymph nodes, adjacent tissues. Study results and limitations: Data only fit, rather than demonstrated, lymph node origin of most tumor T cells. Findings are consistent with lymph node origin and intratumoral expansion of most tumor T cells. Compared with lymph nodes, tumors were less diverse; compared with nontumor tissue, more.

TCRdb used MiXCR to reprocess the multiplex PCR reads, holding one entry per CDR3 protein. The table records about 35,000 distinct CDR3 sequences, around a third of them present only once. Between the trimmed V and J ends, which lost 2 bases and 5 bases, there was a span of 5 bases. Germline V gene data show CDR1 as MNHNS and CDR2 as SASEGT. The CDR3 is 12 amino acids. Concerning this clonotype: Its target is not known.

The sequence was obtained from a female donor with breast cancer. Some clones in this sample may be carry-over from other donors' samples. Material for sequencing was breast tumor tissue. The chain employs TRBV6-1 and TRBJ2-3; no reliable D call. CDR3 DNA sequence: TGTGCCAGCAGTGAACAACGAGATACGCAGTATTTT. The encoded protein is CASSEQRDTQYF.